This T cell receptor (beta chain) was retrieved from a study of somatic mutations in cytotoxic T cells in rheumatoid arthritis. Generated by immunoSEQ multiplex PCR, the TCRdb table keeps only in-frame clones and is missing some. The repertoire holds 6,000 or so clones, with about 70% as singletons. V gave up 5 bases and J gave up 0 bases, with 15 bases separating them. The germline CDR1 and CDR2 sequences are MNHEY and SMNVEV (reference sequence). The CDR3 is 16 amino acids. The source of this sequence is a woman in her forties or fifties in good health. Material for sequencing was CD8+ T cells sorted from blood. The chain combines TRBV27 with TRBJ2-3; no clear D gene. CDR3 coding DNA: TGTGCCAGCAGTACCAGGCAGGCTACTAGCACAGATACGCAGTATTTT. Encoded protein: CASSTRQATSTDTQYF.